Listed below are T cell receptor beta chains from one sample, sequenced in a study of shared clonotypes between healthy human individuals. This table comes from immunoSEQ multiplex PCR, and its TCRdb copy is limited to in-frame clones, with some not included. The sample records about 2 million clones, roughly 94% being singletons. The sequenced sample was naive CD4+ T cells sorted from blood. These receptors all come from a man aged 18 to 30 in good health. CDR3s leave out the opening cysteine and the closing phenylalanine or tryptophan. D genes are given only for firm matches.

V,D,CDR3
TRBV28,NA,ASSLQYTGELF
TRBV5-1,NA,ASSAQPLSGNTIY
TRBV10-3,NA,AISLDWGSTDTQY
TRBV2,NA,ASRTGNQPQH
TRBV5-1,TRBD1,ASRRGTENTEAF
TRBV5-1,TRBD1,ASRQGGEKLF
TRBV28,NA,ATSPTGGSLPVYGYT
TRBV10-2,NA,ASSDRRTDTQY
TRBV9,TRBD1,ASSRTGENYGYT
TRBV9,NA,ASSATRDTGELF
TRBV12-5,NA,ASGPGDTDTQY
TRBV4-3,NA,ASSRGQSDSYEQY